By its share, the clone carrying this T cell receptor beta chain is medium-sized. Its matching antigen is unknown. Here the gene names and germline are mouse. The entry originates in a study of tissue T cells after allogeneic stem cell transplantation. Study-level findings and limits: In patients and mice, blood and spleen missed much of tissue repertoire. TCR repertoires tracked anatomic similarity, regardless of disease or transplant status.

Using immunoSEQ multiplex PCR, the repertoire was profiled, and TCRdb retains in-frame clones only, with some absent. The sample contains about 5,200 clones, about 30% of which appear only once. Described time point: mouse harvest day 14 after allogeneic transplant. Tail vein injection delivered 10^7 T-cell-depleted bone marrow cells and 10^6 splenic CD5+ T cells. This mouse GVHD model was MHC-mismatched B6 to BALB/c, profiled day 7 or 14. This TCR came from a female BALB/c mouse given C57BL/6 T cells with graft-versus-host disease after an allogeneic hematopoietic cell transplant. The sequencing sample was made of skin.

Partial CDR3 DNA: TGTGCCAGCTCTCTCTCATCTAGTGCAGAAACGCTGTAT. This sequence encodes CASSLSSSAETLY. In full, the CDR3 reads CASSLSSSAETLYF. The chain has TRBV12-2 and TRBJ2-3; no reliable D call. The DNA ends 1 residue before the CDR3 does, and the rest of the CDR3 is filled in from the germline J gene. The CDR3 has 14 amino acids. Germline CDR1 is SGHLS and CDR2 is HYDKME. Trimming stripped 0 bases from V and 0 bases from J, with 6 bases between.